The source of this TCR beta chain is a study of blood T cell repertoires in COVID-19. Germline-derived CDR1 and CDR2 are SEHNR and FQNEAQ (reference sequence). The CDR3 has 13 amino acids. V lost 2 bases and J lost 0, with 5 bases in between. This clone was picked up a small number of times. Only in-frame clones appear in the TCRdb table, and some are missing; sequencing was by immunoSEQ multiplex PCR. Counted here are approximately 130,000 clones, around nine tenths occurring once; the ten biggest clones make up around 2.3%. The V and J genes are TRBV7-9 and TRBJ2-7; D call uncertain. This receptor was taken from a woman in her 50s who had recovered from COVID-19. What was sequenced was PBMCs or T cells enriched from blood (not recorded which). CDR3 sequence: CASSLTASYEQYF. CDR3 DNA: TGTGCCAGCAGCTTAACAGCCTCCTACGAGCAGTACTTC.